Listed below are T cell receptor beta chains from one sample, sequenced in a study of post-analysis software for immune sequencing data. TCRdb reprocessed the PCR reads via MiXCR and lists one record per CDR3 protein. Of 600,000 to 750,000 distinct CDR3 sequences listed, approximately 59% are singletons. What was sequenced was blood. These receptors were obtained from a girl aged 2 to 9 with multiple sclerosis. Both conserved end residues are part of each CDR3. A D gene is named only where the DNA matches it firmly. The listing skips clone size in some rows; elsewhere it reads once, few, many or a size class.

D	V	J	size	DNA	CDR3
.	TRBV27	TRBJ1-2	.	TGTGCCAGCAGGCGTCTGACTAACTATGGCTACACCTTC	CASRRLTNYGYTF
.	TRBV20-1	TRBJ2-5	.	TGCAGTGCTAGCAGGGTAAATCAAGAGACCCAGTACTTC	CSASRVNQETQYF
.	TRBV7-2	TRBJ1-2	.	TGTGCCAGCAGCCCGAGGACGGCGTCACCATTTAACTATGGCTACACCTTC	CASSPRTASPFNYGYTF
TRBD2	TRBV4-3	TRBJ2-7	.	TGCGCCAGCAGCCAAGGGCCCCGTACACTAGCGGGGGGCTCCGACCCCTACGAGCAGTACTTC	CASSQGPRTLAGGSDPYEQYF
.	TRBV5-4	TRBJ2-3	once	TGTGCCAGCAGCTTCTCCGTGGGAGCCCGCACAGATACGCAGTATTTT	CASSFSVGARTDTQYF
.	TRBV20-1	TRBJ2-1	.	TGCAGTGCTAGTTCTACAACGAGCTCCTACAATGAGCAGTTCTTC	CSASSTTSSYNEQFF
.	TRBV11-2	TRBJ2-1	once	TGTGCCAGCAGCTTGCAAGATGAGCAGTTCTTC	CASSLQDEQFF
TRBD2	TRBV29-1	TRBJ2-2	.	TGCAGCGTTGCAGGGACTAGTGACACCGGGGAGCTGTTTTTT	CSVAGTSDTGELFF
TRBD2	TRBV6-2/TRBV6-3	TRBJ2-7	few	TGTGCCAGCAGTTACGTACTAGCGAGCGGGGCCAGCTCCAATGAGCAGTACTTC	CASSYVLASGASSNEQYF
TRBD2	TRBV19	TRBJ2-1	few	TGTGCCAGCAGTATGCGGGGGGACGTTAATGAGCAGTTCTTC	CASSMRGDVNEQFF
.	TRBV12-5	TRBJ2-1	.	TGTGCTAGTGGCCTCCAGTCATCCTACAATGAGCAGTTCTTC	CASGLQSSYNEQFF
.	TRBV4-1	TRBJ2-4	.	TGCGCCAGCAGCCAAGAATGGACGGATAAAAACGTTCAGTACTTC	CASSQEWTDKNVQYF
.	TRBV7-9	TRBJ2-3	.	TGTGCCAGCAGCTTATCACGTTTTGCGCAGTATTTT	CASSLSRFAQYF
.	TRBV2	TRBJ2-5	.	TGTGCCAGCCTCGAGACAGGCAACGGGCAGTACTTC	CASLETGNGQYF
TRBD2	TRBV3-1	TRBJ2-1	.	TGTGCCAGCAGCCAGGTTAGACTAGCGGGAGCAGATGAGCAGTTCTTC	CASSQVRLAGADEQFF
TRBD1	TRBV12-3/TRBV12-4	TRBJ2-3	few	TGTGCCAGCACCACCGGACAGGGTAGCACAGATACGCAGTATTTT	CASTTGQGSTDTQYF
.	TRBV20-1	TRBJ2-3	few	TGCAGTGCTAGACTGGGGGCAGATACGCAGTATTTT	CSARLGADTQYF
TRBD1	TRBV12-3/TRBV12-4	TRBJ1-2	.	TGTGCCAGCGGACAGGTCTATGGCTACACCTTC	CASGQVYGYTF
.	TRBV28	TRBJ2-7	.	TGTGCCAGCAGTTTATGGGGGTATCCGGGACACCCGACCTACGAGCAGTACTTC	CASSLWGYPGHPTYEQYF
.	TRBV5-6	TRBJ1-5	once	TGTGCCAGCAGCCCGACAGAGTATCAGCCCCAGCATTTT	CASSPTEYQPQHF
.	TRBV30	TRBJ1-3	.	TGTGCCCGGGGCACCCAGTTGGGAAACACCATATATTTT	CARGTQLGNTIYF
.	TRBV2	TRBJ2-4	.	TGTGCCAGCAGTGGGACGAGCCCGGGGAGCATTCAGTACTTC	CASSGTSPGSIQYF
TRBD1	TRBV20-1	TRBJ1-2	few	TGCAGTGCTAGGGGCGGGACAGGGGGCAATGGCTACACCTTC	CSARGGTGGNGYTF
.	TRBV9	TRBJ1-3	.	TGTGCCAGCGGACGGAACTCTGGAAACACCATATATTTT	CASGRNSGNTIYF
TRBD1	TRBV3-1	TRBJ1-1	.	TGTGCCAGCAGCCGAATGACAGGGGGCAACGCTGAAGCTTTCTTT	CASSRMTGGNAEAFF
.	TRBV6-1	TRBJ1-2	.	TGTGCCAGCAGAGCTTGGGGACCCAGTGCCATAACCTATGGCTACACCTTC	CASRAWGPSAITYGYTF
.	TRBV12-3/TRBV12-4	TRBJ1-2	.	TGTGCCAGCAGTTTAGCTCGGACCCTCGGGGGCTACACCTTC	CASSLARTLGGYTF
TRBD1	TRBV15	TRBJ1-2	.	TGTGCCACCAGCATGGACAGGGTGTTGGGCTACACCTTC	CATSMDRVLGYTF
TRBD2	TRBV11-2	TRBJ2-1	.	TGTGCCAGCAGCTCGACGAGCGGGAGGTATTACAATGAGCAGTTCTTC	CASSSTSGRYYNEQFF
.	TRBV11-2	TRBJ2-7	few	TGTGCCAGCAGCTTTTCACAGGGATCCTACGAGCAGTACTTC	CASSFSQGSYEQYF
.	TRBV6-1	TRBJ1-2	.	TGTGCCAGCAGCAGAGCCGCAGGTCTAGCTAACTATGGCTACACCTTC	CASSRAAGLANYGYTF
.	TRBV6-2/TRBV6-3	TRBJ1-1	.	TGTGCCGGCAGTTTAGCCGGATCTAATACTGAAGCTTTCTTT	CAGSLAGSNTEAFF
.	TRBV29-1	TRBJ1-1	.	TGCAGCGTTGAGGCTACAGGAGGGACTGAAGCTTTCTTT	CSVEATGGTEAFF
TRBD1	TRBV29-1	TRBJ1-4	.	TGCAGCGTTGAATCCGGGACAGGGGATGAAAAACTGTTTTTT	CSVESGTGDEKLFF
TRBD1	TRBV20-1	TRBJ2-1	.	TGCAGTGCTAGAGCCTCGACAGGGGGAACCTACAATGAGCAGTTCTTC	CSARASTGGTYNEQFF
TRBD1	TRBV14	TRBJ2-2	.	TGTGCCAGCAGCCAACCCGACAGGGGGCGCAACACCGGGGAGCTGTTTTTT	CASSQPDRGRNTGELFF
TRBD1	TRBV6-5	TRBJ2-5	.	TGTGCCGGCAGTCGTACAGGGGCCCAAGAGACCCAGTACTTC	CAGSRTGAQETQYF
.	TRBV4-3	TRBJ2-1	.	TGCGCCAGCAGCCAAGATGGGTTGGGTTGGAATGAGCAGTTCTTC	CASSQDGLGWNEQFF
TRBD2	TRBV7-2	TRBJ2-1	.	TGTGCCAGCAGTCCTGAGGTACTAGCGGGAGGTTACAATGAGCAGTTCTTC	CASSPEVLAGGYNEQFF
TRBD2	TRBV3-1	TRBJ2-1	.	TGTGCCAGCAGCCAAGAGTTCCGCGGGGGGGCCCATGAGCAGTTCTTC	CASSQEFRGGAHEQFF
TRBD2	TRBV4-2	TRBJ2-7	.	TGTGCCAGCAGCCAAGAGGCGACTAGCGGGAGGGACGAGCAGTACTTC	CASSQEATSGRDEQYF
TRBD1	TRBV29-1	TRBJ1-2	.	TGCAGCGTTAGTGGGACAGATGGTTTGGGCGGCTACACCTTC	CSVSGTDGLGGYTF
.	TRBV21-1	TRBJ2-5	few	TGTGCCAGCAGACGACAGTCCCGGGGAGAGACCCAGTACTTC	CASRRQSRGETQYF
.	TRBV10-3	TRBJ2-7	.	TGTGCCATCAGCAGGGACAATAAAGACGAGCAGTACTTC	CAISRDNKDEQYF
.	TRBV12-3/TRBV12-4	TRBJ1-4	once	TGTGCCAGCAGTTTGCTCGGTCAGTCTGCAACTAATGAAAAACTGTTTTTT	CASSLLGQSATNEKLFF
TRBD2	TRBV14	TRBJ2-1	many	TGTGCCAGCAGGACTAGCGGCTACAATGAGCAGTTCTTC	CASRTSGYNEQFF
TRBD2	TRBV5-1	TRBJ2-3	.	TGCGCCAGCAGCTTGTGGTCTAGCGGGTTCCCTAGCACAGATACGCAGTATTTT	CASSLWSSGFPSTDTQYF
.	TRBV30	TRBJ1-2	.	TGTGCCTGGAAAAGTAAACCTAGGGGCAGGGGCTACACCTTC	CAWKSKPRGRGYTF
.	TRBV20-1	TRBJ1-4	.	TGCAGTGCTAGAGAATCAGGGAGGCCGAGTGAAAAACTGTTTTTT	CSARESGRPSEKLFF
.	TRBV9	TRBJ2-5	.	TGTGCCAGCAGCGTGGGCCGGAGGGGCGAGACCCAGTACTTC	CASSVGRRGETQYF
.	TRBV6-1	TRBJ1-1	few	TGTGCCAGCAGCCCCGTTTGGGGGGGTGGAATGAACACTGAAGCTTTCTTT	CASSPVWGGGMNTEAFF
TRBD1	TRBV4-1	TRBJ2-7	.	TGCGCCAGCAGCCAGCCTGGGCAGGGGGCTTCCTACGAGCAGTACTTC	CASSQPGQGASYEQYF
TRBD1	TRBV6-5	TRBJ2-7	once	TGTGCCAGCAGCCAGACAGGGACAGGGGTCTCCTACGAGCAGTACTTC	CASSQTGTGVSYEQYF
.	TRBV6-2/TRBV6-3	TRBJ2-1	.	TGTGCCAGCAGCGTAGGCCTCGGAGGCAATGAGCAGTTCTTC	CASSVGLGGNEQFF
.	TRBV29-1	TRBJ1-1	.	TGCAGCACCATAGGAAACACTGAAGCTTTCTTT	CSTIGNTEAFF
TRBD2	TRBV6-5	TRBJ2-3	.	TGTGCCAGCAGTTCCCTTAGCGGGGGAGCGACAGATACGCAGTATTTT	CASSSLSGGATDTQYF
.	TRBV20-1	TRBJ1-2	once	TGCAGTGCTAGTGAATCAGGGGAGGTGGTCTATGGCTACACCTTC	CSASESGEVVYGYTF
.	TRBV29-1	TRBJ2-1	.	TGCAGCGTTGATGGGGCAGGGAGCTCCTACAATGAGCAGTTCTTC	CSVDGAGSSYNEQFF